The clone carrying this T cell receptor (beta chain) showed up many times. These data are taken from a study of early T cells in non-severe SARS-CoV-2 infection. The V end was cut by 5 bases, the J end by 3 bases, with 8 bases between. The CDR3 is made up of 12 amino acids. The TCR library protocol attached unique molecular identifiers to the individual cDNA molecules. TCRdb re-analysed the 5' RACE reads in MiXCR, keeping a single row per CDR3 protein. The data contain 40,000 or so distinct CDR3 sequences, around 5.4% of them singletons. The chain joins TRBV12-3 or TRBV12-4 to TRBJ2-7, with D possibly TRBD2 on 6 matching bases. Sequenced material: whole blood, taken at baseline. The TCR was taken from an adult who was a healthcare worker with PCR-confirmed SARS-CoV-2 infection or an uninfected control (not recorded which). The CDR3 protein is CASSQDYYEQYF. DNA for the CDR3: TGTGCCAGCAGTCAGGACTACTACGAGCAGTACTTC.